The next 32 T cell receptor beta chains were all read from a single sample in a study of T cells after posttransplantation cyclophosphamide. A marrow graft followed busulfan-fludarabine conditioning, with cyclophosphamide on days +3 and +4. Sequencing was performed with immunoSEQ multiplex PCR; in TCRdb, only in-frame clones are kept and a portion is missing. The data contain thousands of clones, roughly four fifths of them singletons. The sequenced sample was CD4+ T cells sorted from blood, obtained 950 to 1,200 days after allogeneic stem cell transplant with posttransplant cyclophosphamide. Every receptor here comes from a female patient aged 35 to 55 who received an allogeneic stem cell transplant from a related donor, was CMV-positive, and had no GVHD. Part of the T cell pool may stem from the graft donor.

This chain connects TRBV11-3 to TRBJ2-1; TRBD2 aligns across 12 bases. Per the germline V gene, CDR1 is SGHNT and CDR2 is YENEEA. The CDR3 sequence is 16 residues long. Trimming cost V 8 bases and J 4 bases; bases outside gene matches: 9. CDR3 coding DNA: TGTGCCAGCTCTAGACTAGCGGGGGCACCTTACAATGAGCAGTTCTTC. Protein sequence: CASSRLAGAPYNEQFF.

This clone was recorded only once. This chain joins TRBV2 and TRBJ1-2; 9 bases agree with TRBD1. The trim removed 6 bases at V and 7 bases at J, leaving 6 bases unmatched. CDR3 size: 13 residues. CDR1 and CDR2 from the germline V gene are SNHLY and FYNNEI. The CDR3 region is CASRGTGLGGYTF. CDR3 coding DNA: TGTGCCAGCAGGGGGACAGGGCTGGGTGGCTACACCTTC.

The rearrangement joins TRBV6-1 to TRBJ2-5; 12 bases line up with TRBD2. The CDR3 has 18 amino acids. In germline, CDR1 is MNHNS, CDR2 SASEGT. With 2 bases clipped from V and 2 bases from J, the junction kept 9 bases outside the gene matches. CDR3: CASSEWASGGVGQETQYF. DNA for the CDR3: TGTGCCAGCAGTGAATGGGCTAGCGGGGGGGTGGGTCAAGAGACCCAGTACTTC.

This clone was counted once. V and J are TRBV5-1 and TRBJ2-5; D possibly corresponds to TRBD2 (5 bases). The CDR3 is made up of 14 amino acids. V was trimmed by 2 bases and J by 2 bases, leaving 10 bases between them. The germline CDR1 and CDR2 sequences are SGHRS and YFSETQ. Written as DNA, the CDR3 is TGCGCCAGCAGCTTCCTCGGGATACAAGAGACCCAGTACTTC. This encodes CASSFLGIQETQYF.

The chain is built from TRBV14 and TRBJ2-3; perhaps TRBD2 as D (5 bases). Per the germline V gene, CDR1 is SGHDN and CDR2 is FVKESK. V lost 4 bases and J 1 base, leaving 12 bases between the germline ends. This CDR3 region has 15 residues. CDR3 in DNA: TGTGCCAGCAGCCTCGGAGAGAGGGGCACAGATACGCAGTATTTT. Translating it yields CASSLGERGTDTQYF.

This sequence joins TRBV5-1 and TRBJ2-3, with 8 bases fitting TRBD1. The CDR3 sequence is 14 residues long. The V gene's germline CDR1 is SGHRS and CDR2 YFSETQ. After removal of 4 bases from V and 2 bases from J, the junction contained 3 bases not matched to a gene. The DNA of the CDR3 is TGCGCCAGCAGCCGGACAGGGTCCACAGATACGCAGTATTTT. Protein: CASSRTGSTDTQYF.

The chain is built from TRBV10-3 and TRBJ2-7, with 7 nucleotides matching TRBD1. V lost 2 bases to trimming and J lost 1 base; unmatched junction nucleotides: 5. Germline V gene lookup returns CDR1 ENHRY and CDR2 SYGVKD. CDR3 size: 15 residues. CDR3 bases: TGTGCCATCAGTGAGCCAGACAGGGTATCCTACGAGCAGTACTTC. Amino acid sequence: CAISEPDRVSYEQYF.

The rearrangement links TRBV11-2 to TRBJ1-2, with D perhaps TRBD1 (5 bases). The CDR3 spans 13 residues. The V gene lost 5 bases and the J gene lost 7 bases, with 14 bases spanning the gap. In germline, CDR1 is SGHAT, CDR2 FQNNGV. This chain's CDR3 is CASSPRTGVGYTF. Here the CDR3 DNA reads TGTGCCAGCAGCCCGCGAACAGGAGTTGGCTACACCTTC.

V is TRBV5-4 and J is TRBJ2-4; D is perhaps TRBD1 (6 bases). This CDR3 has 16 residues. V dropped 4 bases and J dropped 1 base, with 15 bases sitting between them. Germline V CDR1 and CDR2: SGHNT, YYREEE (reference sequence). The CDR3 region has the DNA TGTGCCAGCAGCCTGAGGGGGATAAGGGCCAAAAACATTCAGTACTTC. It translates to CASSLRGIRAKNIQYF.

The CDR3: CASSLDTGGLNQPQHF. The CDR3 DNA is TGTGCCAGCAGCTTAGATACAGGGGGATTGAATCAGCCCCAGCATTTT. The chain has TRBV7-2 and TRBJ1-5; TRBD1 matches at 8 bases. The CDR3 loop spans 16 amino acids. Per germline, CDR1 SGHTA and CDR2 FQGNSA. The V and J ends lost 1 base and 4 bases, in that order; junction bases with no gene match: 6.

The rearrangement links TRBV5-4 to TRBJ1-6; possible D gene TRBD1, 5 bases. CDR1 is SGHNT and CDR2 is YYREEE in the germline V gene (reference sequence). V was cut by 0 bases and J by 9 bases, with 16 bases left in between. The CDR3 consists of 16 residues. The CDR3 sequence: CASSLEVGPRPSPLHF. CDR3 sequence (DNA): TGTGCCAGCAGCTTGGAAGTGGGGCCTCGTCCTTCACCCCTCCACTTT.

Of note for this clone: Distinct nucleotide sequences in the sample also encode this CDR3. This chain uses TRBV5-4 with TRBJ1-6; tentatively, D is TRBD1 (5 bases). The CDR3 loop spans 16 amino acids. V lost 0 bases and J 7 bases, leaving 14 bases between the germline ends. Germline V lookup: CDR1 SGHNT, CDR2 YYREEE (reference sequence). In DNA form, the CDR3 reads TGTGCCAGCAGCTTGGACATGGGAGGGGTCAATTCACCCCTCCACTTT. Its protein is CASSLDMGGVNSPLHF. The full variable domain, rest sourced from reference TRBV5-4 and TRBJ1-6, is ETGVTQSPTHLIKTRGQQVTLRCSSQSGHNTVSWYQQALGQGPQFIFQYYREEENGRGNFPPRFSGLQFPNYSSELNVNALELDDSALYLCASSLDMGGVNSPLHFGNGTRLTVT.

This clone occurred once. The V call is TRBV5-1, the J call TRBJ1-1; 7 positions match TRBD1. This CDR3 contains 15 residues. With 4 bases clipped from V and 2 bases from J, the junction kept 8 bases outside the gene matches. Germline V CDR1 and CDR2: SGHRS, YFSETQ. CDR3 sequence: CASSALDRDNTEAFF. The DNA for the CDR3 is TGCGCCAGCAGCGCACTAGACAGGGATAACACTGAAGCTTTCTTT.

V gene TRBV11-3 combines with J gene TRBJ2-1; perhaps TRBD2 as D (6 bases). This CDR3 has 15 amino acids. CDR1 SGHNT and CDR2 YENEEA come from the germline V gene. The V and J ends lost 4 bases and 8 bases respectively, with 18 bases between them. The CDR3 loop is CASSSAGGGADEQFF. The CDR3 DNA reads TGTGCCAGCAGCTCTGCCGGAGGCGGGGCCGATGAGCAGTTCTTC. Drawing the rest from reference TRBV11-3 and TRBJ2-1, the complete variable domain is EAGVVQSPRYKIIEKKQPVAFWCNPISGHNTLYWYLQNLGQGPELLIRYENEEAVDDSQLPKDRFSAERLKGVDSTLKIQPAELGDSAVYLCASSSAGGGADEQFFGPGTRLTVL.

The rearrangement joins TRBV4-3 to TRBJ2-5; 8 nucleotides agree with TRBD1. V gave up 3 bases and J gave up 1 base; unmatched junction bases: 7. Germline CDR1 LGHNA, CDR2 YSLEER. The CDR3 runs 16 residues. The CDR3 protein is CASSHGQGGPQETQYF. CDR3 sequence (DNA): TGCGCCAGCAGCCACGGACAGGGAGGACCCCAAGAGACCCAGTACTTC.

The J gene is TRBJ2-5, the V gene TRBV2; maybe TRBD2 (5 bases). The CDR3 length is 14 residues. V was clipped by 0 bases and J by 11 bases, with 16 bases between them. Germline loops: CDR1 SNHLY, CDR2 FYNNEI. CDR3 nucleotide sequence: TGTGCCAGCAGTGAAGCGTACATGGGAGCGACTCAGTACTTC. Protein product: CASSEAYMGATQYF. Full variable domain (missing parts from reference TRBV2 and TRBJ2-5): EPEVTQTPSHQVTQMGQEVILRCVPISNHLYFYWYRQILGQKVEFLVSFYNNEISEKSEIFDDQFSVERPDGSNFTLKIRSTKLEDSAMYFCASSEAYMGATQYFGPGTRLLVL.

This clone appeared a single time. The genes are TRBV7-9 and TRBJ2-1, with 8 nucleotides matching TRBD2. Trimming removed 5 bases from V and 4 bases from J; junction bases left unmatched: 13. CDR1 SEHNR and CDR2 FQNEAQ come from the germline V gene (reference sequence). The CDR3 loop spans 17 amino acids. CDR3 nucleotides: TGTGCCAGCAGCAACAAACAAGCGGGGGAGAGTTACAATGAGCAGTTCTTC. The encoded protein is CASSNKQAGESYNEQFF.

This clone was counted between two and nine times. The CDR3 region is CASSLGQNQPQHF. CDR3 nucleotides: TGTGCCAGCAGCTTGGGACAAAATCAGCCCCAGCATTTT. The chain links TRBV7-9 to TRBJ1-5, with a tentative D call TRBD1 (6 bases). The germline CDR1 and CDR2 sequences are SEHNR and FQNEAQ (reference sequence). This CDR3 has 13 residues. V was shortened by 3 bases and J by 4 bases, with 7 bases between the two germline ends.

The chain couples TRBV19 to TRBJ2-3, with a tentative D call TRBD2 (6 bases). Trimming cost V 6 bases and J 0 bases, with 16 bases left between them. From germline, CDR1 is LNHDA and CDR2 SQIVND (reference sequence). This CDR3 is built from 16 residues. The CDR3 region is CASRRPGLHSTDTQYF. The CDR3 DNA is TGTGCCAGTAGACGTCCCGGACTACATAGCACAGATACGCAGTATTTT.

The chain combines TRBV18 with TRBJ1-5; 7 bases map to TRBD1. The CDR3 has 17 amino acids. Germline values: CDR1 KGHSH, CDR2 LQKENI. After removal of 3 bases from V and 4 bases from J, the junction contained 12 bases not matched to a gene. CDR3 coding DNA: TGTGCCAGCTCACCCGACAGGGTCCGGGCTGGTAATCAGCCCCAGCATTTT. This sequence encodes CASSPDRVRAGNQPQHF.

The genes are TRBV9 and TRBJ2-7; 13 positions agree with TRBD2. CDR1 is SGDLS, CDR2 YYNGEE, per germline. CDR3 size: 15 residues. After removal of 4 bases from V and 1 base from J, the junction contained 2 bases not matched to a gene. Here the CDR3 DNA reads TGTGCCAGCAGCAAGGGACTAGCGGGGTCCTACGAGCAGTACTTC. Translated: CASSKGLAGSYEQYF. Complete variable domain (other parts from reference TRBV9 and TRBJ2-7): DSGVTQTPKHLITATGQRVTLRCSPRSGDLSVYWYQQSLDQGLQFLIQYYNGEERAKGNILERFSAQQFPDLHSELNLSSLELGDSALYFCASSKGLAGSYEQYFGPGTRLTVT.

The J gene is TRBJ1-1, the V gene TRBV11-2; D is unclear. The CDR3 loop spans 14 amino acids. V lost 5 bases to trimming and J lost 2 bases, with 12 bases between them. CDR1 is SGHAT, CDR2 FQNNGV, per germline. Here the CDR3 DNA reads TGTGCCAGCAGCCAACGTGTAGCCAACACTGAAGCTTTCTTT. This translates into CASSQRVANTEAFF.

The chain couples TRBV6-5 to TRBJ1-5, with D tentatively TRBD1 (6 bases). Germline V CDR1 and CDR2: MNHEY, SVGAGI. CDR3 length: 14 residues. V lost 2 bases and J lost 4, with 9 bases in between. CDR3 sequence (DNA): TGTGCCAGCAGTTACCTACAGGGAAATCAGCCCCAGCATTTT. It specifies CASSYLQGNQPQHF.

The table lists this clone with a few counts. V gene TRBV19 combines with J gene TRBJ1-5; D is uncertain. V was pared by 9 bases and J by 11 bases, with 20 bases between. Germline V CDR1 and CDR2: LNHDA, SQIVND (reference sequence). The CDR3 is 13 amino acids. CDR3: CASLGEDLQTQHF. The CDR3 DNA reads TGTGCCAGCTTGGGAGAGGACCTACAGACCCAGCATTTT.

The J gene is TRBJ1-1, the V gene TRBV7-3; 8 bases are shared with TRBD1. The germline V gene has CDR1 SGHTA and CDR2 FQGTGA. The ends lost 2 bases at V and 4 bases at J; junction bases unmatched: 6. This CDR3 spans 15 amino acids. CDR3 amino acids: CASSLSGGAGTEAFF. The CDR3 DNA follows: TGTGCCAGCAGCTTATCAGGGGGCGCCGGCACTGAAGCTTTCTTT.

This clone appeared a few times. V and J are TRBV28 and TRBJ1-2, with 12 nucleotides matching TRBD1. The CDR3 sequence is 17 residues long. Germline V gives CDR1 MDHEN, CDR2 SYDVKM. With 7 bases clipped from V and 0 bases from J, the junction kept 9 bases outside the gene matches. The CDR3, as DNA: TGTGCCAGCAAAGGCGGGACAGGGGGCATTACTAACTATGGCTACACCTTC. Encoded protein: CASKGGTGGITNYGYTF.

CDR3 sequence reads: CASSQPTGNTGELFF. CDR3 bases: TGTGCCAGCAGCCAGCCGACAGGGAACACCGGGGAGCTGTTTTTT. The rearrangement uses TRBV7-2 and TRBJ2-2; D possibly corresponds to TRBD1 (6 bases). Germline V CDR1 and CDR2: SGHTA, FQGNSA. V lost 5 bases to trimming and J lost 1 base, with 11 bases between them. The CDR3 is 15 residues long.

The V call is TRBV7-3, the J call TRBJ1-1; D unclear. CDR1 is SGHTA and CDR2 is FQGTGA in the germline V gene. V was pared by 2 bases and J by 1 base, with 5 bases between. This CDR3 is built from 13 residues. CDR3 sequence reads: CASSLGQNTEAFF. The DNA of the CDR3 is TGTGCCAGCAGCTTAGGGCAGAACACTGAAGCTTTCTTT.

The V and J genes are TRBV9 and TRBJ1-5, with D perhaps matching TRBD1 (5 bases). The V gene lost 3 bases and the J gene lost 3 bases, with 13 bases spanning the gap. Germline CDR1 SGDLS, CDR2 YYNGEE. The CDR3 contains 15 residues. CDR3 in amino acids: CASSDGGVANQPQHF. CDR3 sequence (DNA): TGTGCCAGCAGCGACGGGGGGGTGGCCAATCAGCCCCAGCATTTT.

This chain links TRBV10-2 with TRBJ2-2, with 10 bases fitting TRBD1. The CDR3 is 16 amino acids. J gave up 7 bases and V 6 bases, and 11 bases lay outside the gene matches. Per the germline V gene, CDR1 is WSHSY and CDR2 is SAAADI. Written as DNA, the CDR3 is TGCGCCAGCAGCCATATGACAGGGGGCGGCGGCGGGGAGCTGTTTTTT. Encoded protein: CASSHMTGGGGGELFF.

This clone turned up a few times. The chain is built from TRBV29-1 and TRBJ1-1; D call uncertain. With 7 bases removed from V and 7 bases from J, the gap between germline ends came to 13 bases. The CDR3 contains 11 residues. Germline-derived CDR1 and CDR2 are SQVTM and ANQGSEA. The CDR3 nucleotides read TGCAGCGCGATAGCTCCGGGTGAAGCTTTCTTT. Protein product: CSAIAPGEAFF.

This chain joins TRBV7-2 and TRBJ2-1; D gene ambiguous. The CDR3 covers 13 residues. Trimming took 1 base from V and 10 from J, leaving 11 bases between them. Germline-derived CDR1 and CDR2 are SGHTA and FQGNSA. CDR3 DNA: TGTGCCAGCAGCTTAGGAGACCGAGGAGAGCAGTTCTTC. Translating gives CASSLGDRGEQFF. Together with reference TRBV7-2 and TRBJ2-1, the CDR3 gives the full variable domain: GAGVSQSPSNKVTEKGKDVELRCDPISGHTALYWYRQSLGQGLEFLIYFQGNSAPDKSGLPSDRFSAERTGGSVSTLTIQRTQQEDSAVYLCASSLGDRGEQFFGPGTRLTVL.